These 11 T cell receptor beta chains came from one sample sequenced in a study of blood T cell repertoires in COVID-19. TCRdb keeps only in-frame clones here, not all; method: immunoSEQ multiplex PCR. The data show around 140,000 clones, with around 78% seen just once and about 1.9% held by the top ten. The specimen sequenced was peripheral blood. The receptor set was obtained from an older woman with acute or convalescent COVID-19.

The chain recombines TRBV7-9 with TRBJ2-3; TRBD2 aligns across 12 bases. This CDR3 contains 15 residues. Germline V CDR1 and CDR2: SEHNR, FQNEAQ (reference sequence). V lost 5 bases and J lost 3; bases outside the gene matches: 3. CDR3 residues: CASSRTSGKTDTQYF. The CDR3 DNA reads TGTGCCAGCAGCCGGACTAGCGGGAAAACAGATACGCAGTATTTT.

This rearrangement joins TRBV7-9 to TRBJ2-1, with a possible D match to TRBD2 (7 bases). There are 15 residues in the CDR3. In germline, CDR1 is SEHNR, CDR2 FQNEAQ (reference sequence). V gave up 5 bases and J gave up 10 bases, with 21 bases separating them. CDR3 coding DNA: TGTGCCAGCAGCGTGGGAGGGGGAAATGGAGGGGAGCAGTTCTTC. Residues: CASSVGGGNGGEQFF.

The chain joins TRBV28 to TRBJ1-1; the match to TRBD1 covers 10 bases. Germline V gene data show CDR1 as MDHEN and CDR2 as SYDVKM. V trimming: 10 bases; J trimming: 1 base; junction bases outside the gene matches: 9. CDR3 size: 15 residues. The CDR3, as DNA: TGTGCCACCTCGGGACAGGGGATAGGGAACACTGAAGCTTTCTTT. Amino acid sequence: CATSGQGIGNTEAFF. Together with reference TRBV28 and TRBJ1-1, the CDR3 gives the full variable domain: DVKVTQSSRYLVKRTGEKVFLECVQDMDHENMFWYRQDPGLGLRLIYFSYDVKMKEKGDIPEGYSVSREKKERFSLILESASTNQTSMYLCATSGQGIGNTEAFFGQGTRLTVV.

The sample holds a few counts of this clone. CDR3 DNA: TGCGCCAGCAGCTTGTTGGACCGGGCGGGGACTGAAGCTTTCTTT. It codes for CASSLLDRAGTEAFF. The genes are TRBV5-1 and TRBJ1-1; D not certain. The germline gives CDR1 SGHRS, CDR2 YFSETQ. The V end was cut by 1 base, the J end by 5 bases, with 15 bases between. This CDR3 has 15 residues.

The chain links TRBV5-6 to TRBJ2-1; a possible D gene is TRBD2 (6 bases). CDR3 length equals 15 residues. Trimming cost V 1 base and J 4 bases, with 12 bases left between them. The germline V gene encodes CDR1 SGHDT and CDR2 YYEEEE. DNA for the CDR3: TGTGCCAGCAGCTTGAATCCCGGAGGGTACAATGAGCAGTTCTTC. It encodes CASSLNPGGYNEQFF.

This clone was recorded once. This sequence joins TRBV7-9 and TRBJ1-1; D is uncertain. This CDR3 is built from 13 residues. V was cut by 5 bases and J by 5 bases, with 12 bases left in between. Germline CDR1 reads SEHNR; CDR2 reads FQNEAQ (reference sequence). CDR3 nucleotide sequence: TGTGCCAGCAGCGAGGAGGGCCGGACTGAAGCTTTCTTT. Translated, it gives CASSEEGRTEAFF.

This clone was seen once. The genes are TRBV4-1 and TRBJ2-5; D possibly corresponds to TRBD2 (5 bases). The CDR3 length is 16 residues. Trimming removed 2 bases at V and 5 bases at J, with 18 bases between. CDR1 and CDR2 from the germline V gene are MGHRA and YSYEKL. CDR3 bases: TGCGCCAGCAGCCAATCAGGAGGCTTTTCTACGGAGACCCAGTACTTC. It yields the protein CASSQSGGFSTETQYF.

The chain has TRBV5-6 and TRBJ1-6, with 8 bases fitting TRBD1. Trimming removed 5 bases from V and 5 bases from J; junction bases left unmatched: 6. The germline V gene encodes CDR1 SGHDT and CDR2 YYEEEE. The CDR3 sequence is 15 residues long. CDR3 sequence: CASRVWDRHNSPLHF. The CDR3 nucleotides are TGTGCCAGCAGGGTGTGGGACAGGCATAATTCACCCCTCCACTTT.

This rearrangement joins TRBV6-1 to TRBJ2-3, with 7 bases matching TRBD2. The V segment lost 2 bases and the J segment 0 bases; nucleotides outside the gene matches: 8. This CDR3 spans 17 amino acids. Germline-derived CDR1 and CDR2 are MNHNS and SASEGT. The CDR3 protein is CASSERKLAPSTDTQYF. CDR3 DNA: TGTGCCAGCAGTGAACGAAAACTAGCGCCTAGCACAGATACGCAGTATTTT.

The chain recombines TRBV28 with TRBJ2-7; the match to TRBD2 covers 13 bases. The junction had 3 bases not matched to a gene; V was cut back by 5 bases and J by 2 bases. The CDR3 consists of 15 residues. Germline V gene sequence: CDR1 MDHEN, CDR2 SYDVKM. CDR3 coding DNA: TGTGCCAGCAGTCAGGGACTAGCGGGGACCTACGAGCAGTACTTC. Residues: CASSQGLAGTYEQYF.

The CDR3 region has the DNA TGTGCCAGTACCATTACAGCGGGAGCAGTCACCGGGGAGCTGTTTTTT. This sequence encodes CASTITAGAVTGELFF. The rearrangement links TRBV19 to TRBJ2-2; 8 nucleotides agree with TRBD2. This CDR3 contains 16 residues. Germline V gene sequence: CDR1 LNHDA, CDR2 SQIVND (reference sequence). The V and J ends lost 7 bases and 4 bases, in that order; junction bases with no gene match: 11.